These 5 T cell receptor beta chains were sequenced from one sample in a study of blood T cell repertoires in COVID-19. Using immunoSEQ multiplex PCR, the repertoire was profiled, and TCRdb retains in-frame clones only, with some absent. The table includes 25,000 to 30,000 clones, over 70% detected once. Sequenced: peripheral blood. The source is an elderly man with active or convalescent COVID-19.

The rearrangement uses TRBV5-1 and TRBJ1-1, with D perhaps TRBD1 (5 bases). In germline, CDR1 is SGHRS, CDR2 YFSETQ. Trimming cost V 3 bases and J 2 bases, with 14 bases left between them. This CDR3 spans 15 amino acids. The CDR3 here is CASSSPDRGNTEAFF. Here the CDR3 DNA reads TGCGCCAGCAGCTCCCCAGACAGAGGTAACACTGAAGCTTTCTTT.

This clone has just a few counts. The chain carries TRBV25-1 and TRBJ1-1, with D unclear. The ends were cut back, 3 bases at V and 5 bases at J, with 10 bases in the middle. CDR3 size: 13 residues. Per the germline V gene, CDR1 is MGHDK and CDR2 is SYGVNS. The CDR3 loop is CASSEEWRTEAFF. In nucleotides, the CDR3 is TGTGCCAGCAGTGAGGAGTGGAGGACTGAAGCTTTCTTT.

The rearrangement links TRBV7-2 to TRBJ1-5; tentative D call: TRBD1 (5 bases). Germline V lookup: CDR1 SGHTA, CDR2 FQGNSA. The CDR3 covers 15 residues. The V and J ends lost 6 bases and 6 bases respectively, with 18 bases between them. The DNA for the CDR3 is TGTGCCAGCAGTGGCACAGGCTCGGGCGGTCAGCCCCAGCATTTT. Residues: CASSGTGSGGQPQHF.

Points on this clone: The same CDR3 arises from other DNA sequences in this sample as well. This chain joins TRBV19 and TRBJ2-1; a weak D match, TRBD1 (5 bases). Germline V gene lookup returns CDR1 LNHDA and CDR2 SQIVND (reference sequence). The CDR3 has 13 residues. Trimming pared 1 base from V and 4 bases from J, leaving 5 bases between. CDR3: CASSIGTYNEQFF. As DNA, the CDR3 is TGTGCCAGTAGTATAGGGACATACAATGAGCAGTTCTTC.

This chain links TRBV5-4 with TRBJ2-7; D gene uncertain. The CDR3 spans 13 residues. V was cut by 0 bases and J by 2 bases, with 6 bases left in between. Germline V gene sequence: CDR1 SGHNT, CDR2 YYREEE (reference sequence). This CDR3 reads CASSLADTYEQYF. CDR3 nucleotide sequence: TGTGCCAGCAGCTTGGCAGATACCTACGAGCAGTACTTC.